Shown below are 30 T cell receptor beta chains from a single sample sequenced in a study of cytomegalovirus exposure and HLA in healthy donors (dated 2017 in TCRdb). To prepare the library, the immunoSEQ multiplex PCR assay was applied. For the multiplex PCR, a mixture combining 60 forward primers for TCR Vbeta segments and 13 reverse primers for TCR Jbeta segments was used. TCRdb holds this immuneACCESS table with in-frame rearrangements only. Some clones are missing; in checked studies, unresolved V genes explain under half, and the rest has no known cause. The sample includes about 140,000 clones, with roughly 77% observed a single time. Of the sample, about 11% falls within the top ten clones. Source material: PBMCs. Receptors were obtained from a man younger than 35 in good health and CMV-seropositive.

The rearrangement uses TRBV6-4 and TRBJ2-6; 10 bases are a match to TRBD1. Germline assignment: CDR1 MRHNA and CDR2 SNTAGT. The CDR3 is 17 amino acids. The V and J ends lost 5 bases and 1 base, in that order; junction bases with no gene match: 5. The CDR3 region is CASSHGTGVSGANVLTF. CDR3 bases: TGTGCCAGCAGTCACGGGACAGGGGTTTCTGGGGCCAACGTCCTGACTTTC.

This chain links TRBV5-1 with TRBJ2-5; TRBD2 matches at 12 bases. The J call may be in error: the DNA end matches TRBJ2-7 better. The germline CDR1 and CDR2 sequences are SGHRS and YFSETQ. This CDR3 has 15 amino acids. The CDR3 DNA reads TGCGCCAGCAGCCCTCGACTAGCGGGGGCCTACGAGCAGTACTTC. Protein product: CASSPRLAGAYEQYF.

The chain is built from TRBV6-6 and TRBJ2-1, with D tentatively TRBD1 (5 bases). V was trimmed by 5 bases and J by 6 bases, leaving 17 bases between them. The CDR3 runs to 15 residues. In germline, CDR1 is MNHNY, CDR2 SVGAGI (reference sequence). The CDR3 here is CASSNRKGASNEQFF. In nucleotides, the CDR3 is TGTGCCAGCAGTAACCGGAAAGGGGCTTCCAATGAGCAGTTCTTC.

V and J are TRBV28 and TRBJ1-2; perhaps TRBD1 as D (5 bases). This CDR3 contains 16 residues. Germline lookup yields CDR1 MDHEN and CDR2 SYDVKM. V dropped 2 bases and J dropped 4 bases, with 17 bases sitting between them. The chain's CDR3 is CASSLNGPGGIYGYTF. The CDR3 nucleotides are TGTGCCAGCAGTTTAAACGGTCCGGGGGGTATCTATGGCTACACCTTC.

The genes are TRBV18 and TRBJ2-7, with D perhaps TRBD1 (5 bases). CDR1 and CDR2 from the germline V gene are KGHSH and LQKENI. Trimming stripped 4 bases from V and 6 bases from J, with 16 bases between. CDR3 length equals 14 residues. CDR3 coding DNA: TGTGCCAGCTCACGCGAGACAGTGACGGCCGAGCAGTACTTC. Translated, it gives CASSRETVTAEQYF.

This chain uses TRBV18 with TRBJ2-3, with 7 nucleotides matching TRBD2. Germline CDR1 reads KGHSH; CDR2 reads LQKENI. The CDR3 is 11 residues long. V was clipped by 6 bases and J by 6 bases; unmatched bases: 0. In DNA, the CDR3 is TGTGCCAGCTCCGGGGGGGATACGCAGTATTTT. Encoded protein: CASSGGDTQYF.

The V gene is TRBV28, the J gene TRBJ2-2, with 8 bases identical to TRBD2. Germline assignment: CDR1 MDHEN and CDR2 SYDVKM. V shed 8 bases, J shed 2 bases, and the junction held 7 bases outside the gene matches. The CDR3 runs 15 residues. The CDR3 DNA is TGTGCCAGCTTGCGTGCGGGAGGTAACACCGGGGAGCTGTTTTTT. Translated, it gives CASLRAGGNTGELFF.

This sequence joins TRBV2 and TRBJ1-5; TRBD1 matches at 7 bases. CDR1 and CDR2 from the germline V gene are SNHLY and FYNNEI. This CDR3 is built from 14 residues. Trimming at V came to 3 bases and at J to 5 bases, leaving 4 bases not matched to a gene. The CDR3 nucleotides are TGTGCCAGCAGTGATGGCCAGGGGGATCAGCCCCAGCATTTT. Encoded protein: CASSDGQGDQPQHF.

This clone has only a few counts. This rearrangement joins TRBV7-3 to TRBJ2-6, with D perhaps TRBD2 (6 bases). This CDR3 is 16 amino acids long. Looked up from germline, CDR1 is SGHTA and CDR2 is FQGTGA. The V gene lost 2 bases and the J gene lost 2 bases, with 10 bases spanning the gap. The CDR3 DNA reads TGTGCCAGCAGCTTACGACCGGGAGCTGGGGCCAACGTCCTGACTTTC. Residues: CASSLRPGAGANVLTF.

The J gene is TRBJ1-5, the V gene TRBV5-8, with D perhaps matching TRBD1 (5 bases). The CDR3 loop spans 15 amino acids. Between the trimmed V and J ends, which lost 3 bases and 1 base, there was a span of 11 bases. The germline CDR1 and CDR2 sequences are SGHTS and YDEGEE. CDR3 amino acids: CASSSGFLSNQPQHF. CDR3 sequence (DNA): TGTGCCAGCAGCTCAGGGTTTTTGAGCAATCAGCCCCAGCATTTT. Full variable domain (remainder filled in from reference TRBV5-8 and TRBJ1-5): EAGVTQSPTHLIKTRGQQATLRCSPISGHTSVYWYQQALGLGLQFLLWYDEGEERNRGNFPPRFSGRQFPNYSSELNVNALELEDSALYLCASSSGFLSNQPQHFGDGTRLSIL.

The CDR3 here is CASSSPYSSNQPQHF. The CDR3 bases are TGTGCCAGCAGTTCGCCTTATAGTAGCAATCAGCCCCAGCATTTT. The chain has TRBV6-6 and TRBJ1-5; D is undetermined. V lost 4 bases and J lost 0, with 10 bases in between. This CDR3 spans 15 amino acids. CDR1 is MNHNY, CDR2 SVGAGI, per germline (reference sequence).

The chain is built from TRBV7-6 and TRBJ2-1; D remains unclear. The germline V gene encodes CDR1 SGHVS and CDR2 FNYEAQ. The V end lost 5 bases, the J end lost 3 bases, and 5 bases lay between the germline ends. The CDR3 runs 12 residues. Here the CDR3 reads CASSDNYNEQFF. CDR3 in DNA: TGTGCCAGCAGCGACAACTACAATGAGCAGTTCTTC.

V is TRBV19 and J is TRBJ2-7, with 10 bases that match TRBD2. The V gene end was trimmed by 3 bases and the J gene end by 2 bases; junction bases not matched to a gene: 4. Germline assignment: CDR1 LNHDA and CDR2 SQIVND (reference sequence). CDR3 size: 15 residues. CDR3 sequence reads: CASSIASGRTYEQYF. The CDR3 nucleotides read TGTGCCAGTAGTATCGCTAGCGGGAGAACCTACGAGCAGTACTTC.

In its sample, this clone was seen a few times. The CDR3 reads CAWSGTGRGQYF. Here the CDR3 DNA reads TGTGCCTGGAGTGGGACCGGGAGAGGGCAGTACTTC. V usage is TRBV30 and J usage is TRBJ2-5, with TRBD2 as a possible D gene (6 bases). Germline CDR1 reads GTSNPN; CDR2 reads SVGIG (reference sequence). V was trimmed by 1 base and J by 11 bases, leaving 14 bases between them. The CDR3 length is 12 residues.

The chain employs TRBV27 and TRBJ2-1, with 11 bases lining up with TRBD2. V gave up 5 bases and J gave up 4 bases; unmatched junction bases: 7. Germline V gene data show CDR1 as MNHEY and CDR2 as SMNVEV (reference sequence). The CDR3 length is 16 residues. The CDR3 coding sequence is TGTGCCAGCAGTGAACCGGGACTAGCGGAGTACAATGAGCAGTTCTTC. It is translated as CASSEPGLAEYNEQFF.

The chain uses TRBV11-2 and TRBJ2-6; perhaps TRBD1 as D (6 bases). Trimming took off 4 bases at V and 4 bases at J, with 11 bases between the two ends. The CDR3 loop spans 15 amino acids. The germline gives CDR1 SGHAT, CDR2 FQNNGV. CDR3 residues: CASSSQGAGANVLTF. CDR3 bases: TGTGCCAGCAGCTCACAGGGTGCGGGGGCCAACGTCCTGACTTTC. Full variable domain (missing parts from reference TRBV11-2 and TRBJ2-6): EAGVAQSPRYKIIEKRQSVAFWCNPISGHATLYWYQQILGQGPKLLIQFQNNGVVDDSQLPKDRFSAERLKGVDSTLKIQPAKLEDSAVYLCASSSQGAGANVLTFGAGSRLTVL.

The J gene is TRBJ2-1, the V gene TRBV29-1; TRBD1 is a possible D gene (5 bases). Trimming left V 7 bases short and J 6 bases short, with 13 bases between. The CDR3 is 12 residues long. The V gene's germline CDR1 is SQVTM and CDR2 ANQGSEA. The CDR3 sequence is CSGGGSGNEQFF. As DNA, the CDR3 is TGCAGCGGGGGCGGCTCTGGCAATGAGCAGTTCTTC.

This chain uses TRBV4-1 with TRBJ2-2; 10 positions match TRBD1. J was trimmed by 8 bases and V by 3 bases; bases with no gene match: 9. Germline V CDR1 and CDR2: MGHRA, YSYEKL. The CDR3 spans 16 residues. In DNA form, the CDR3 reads TGCGCCAGCAGCCAGGTCCGGGACAGGGGAGGGGGGGAGCTGTTTTTT. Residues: CASSQVRDRGGGELFF.

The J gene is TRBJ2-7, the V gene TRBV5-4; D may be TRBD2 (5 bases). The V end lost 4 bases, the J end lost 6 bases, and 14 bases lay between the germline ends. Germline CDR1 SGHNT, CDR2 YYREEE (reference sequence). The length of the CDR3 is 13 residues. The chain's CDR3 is CASSQVGVGEQYF. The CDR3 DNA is TGTGCCAGCAGCCAGGTCGGGGTTGGCGAGCAGTACTTC.

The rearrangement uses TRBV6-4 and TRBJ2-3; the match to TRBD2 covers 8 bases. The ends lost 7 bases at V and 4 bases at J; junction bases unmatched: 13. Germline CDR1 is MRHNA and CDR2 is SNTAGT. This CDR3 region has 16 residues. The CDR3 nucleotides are TGTGCCAGCACAGGAGAAAGCGGGAGCAGTGCAGATACGCAGTATTTT. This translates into CASTGESGSSADTQYF.

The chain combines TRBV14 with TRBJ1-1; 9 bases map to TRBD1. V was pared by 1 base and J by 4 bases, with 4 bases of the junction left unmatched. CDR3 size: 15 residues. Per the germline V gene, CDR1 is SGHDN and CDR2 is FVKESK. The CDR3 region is CASSQVRDRATEAFF. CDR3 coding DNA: TGTGCCAGCAGCCAAGTCCGGGACAGGGCCACTGAAGCTTTCTTT.

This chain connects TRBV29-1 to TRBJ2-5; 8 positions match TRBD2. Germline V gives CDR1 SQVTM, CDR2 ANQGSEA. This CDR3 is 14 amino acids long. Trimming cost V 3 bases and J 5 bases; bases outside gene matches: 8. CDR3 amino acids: CSVEGKLAAETQYF. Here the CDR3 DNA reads TGCAGCGTTGAGGGAAAACTAGCGGCCGAGACCCAGTACTTC.

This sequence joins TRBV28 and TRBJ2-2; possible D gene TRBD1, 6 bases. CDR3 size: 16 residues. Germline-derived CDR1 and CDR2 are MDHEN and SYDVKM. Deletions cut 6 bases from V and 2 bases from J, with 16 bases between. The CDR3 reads CASSRSGTINTGELFF. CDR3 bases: TGTGCCAGCAGCCGATCCGGGACAATTAACACCGGGGAGCTGTTTTTT. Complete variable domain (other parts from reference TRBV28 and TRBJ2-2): DVKVTQSSRYLVKRTGEKVFLECVQDMDHENMFWYRQDPGLGLRLIYFSYDVKMKEKGDIPEGYSVSREKKERFSLILESASTNQTSMYLCASSRSGTINTGELFFGEGSRLTVL.

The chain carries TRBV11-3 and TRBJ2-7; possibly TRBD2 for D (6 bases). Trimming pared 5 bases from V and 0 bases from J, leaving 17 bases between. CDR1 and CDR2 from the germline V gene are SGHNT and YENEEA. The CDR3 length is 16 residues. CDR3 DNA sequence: TGTGCCAGCAGCCTAGGCGGGTTCGGGGGCTCCTACGAGCAGTACTTC. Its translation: CASSLGGFGGSYEQYF.

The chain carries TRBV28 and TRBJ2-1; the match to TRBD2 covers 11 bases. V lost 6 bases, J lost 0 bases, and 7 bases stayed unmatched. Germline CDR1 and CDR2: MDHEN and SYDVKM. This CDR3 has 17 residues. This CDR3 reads CASSRRGLADSYNEQFF. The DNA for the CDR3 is TGTGCCAGCAGCCGCCGGGGACTAGCGGACTCCTACAATGAGCAGTTCTTC.

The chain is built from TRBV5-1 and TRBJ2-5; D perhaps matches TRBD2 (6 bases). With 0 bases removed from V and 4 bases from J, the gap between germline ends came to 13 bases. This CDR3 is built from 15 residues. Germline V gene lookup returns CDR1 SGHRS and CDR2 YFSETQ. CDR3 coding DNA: TGCGCCAGCAGCTTGGTTTCGGGAGTTGTAGAGACCCAGTACTTC. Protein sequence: CASSLVSGVVETQYF.

CDR3 nucleotide sequence: TGTTTTTTCAAGCAGAAGGCGGCATACGAGCAGTACTTC. Translating gives CFFKQKAAYEQYF. The chain links TRBV2 to TRBJ2-7; no firm D call. This CDR3 spans 13 amino acids. Germline CDR1 and CDR2: SNHLY and FYNNEI.

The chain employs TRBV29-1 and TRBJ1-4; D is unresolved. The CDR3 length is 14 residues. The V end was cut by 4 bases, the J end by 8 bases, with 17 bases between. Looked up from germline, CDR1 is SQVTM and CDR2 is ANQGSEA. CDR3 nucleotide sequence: TGCAGCGTTGCCCAACTGACGACTGGGGAAAAACTGTTTTTT. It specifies CSVAQLTTGEKLFF.

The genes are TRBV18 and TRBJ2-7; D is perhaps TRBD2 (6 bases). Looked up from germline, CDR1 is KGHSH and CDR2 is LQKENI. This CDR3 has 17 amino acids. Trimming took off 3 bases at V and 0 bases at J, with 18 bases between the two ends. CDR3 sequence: CASSPFLASMTSYEQYF. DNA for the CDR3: TGTGCCAGCTCACCTTTTCTAGCGAGCATGACCTCCTACGAGCAGTACTTC. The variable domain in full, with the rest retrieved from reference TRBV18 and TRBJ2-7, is NAGVMQNPRHLVRRRGQEARLRCSPMKGHSHVYWYRQLPEEGLKFMVYLQKENIIDESGMPKERFSAEFPKEGPSILRIQQVVRGDSAAYFCASSPFLASMTSYEQYFGPGTRLTVT.

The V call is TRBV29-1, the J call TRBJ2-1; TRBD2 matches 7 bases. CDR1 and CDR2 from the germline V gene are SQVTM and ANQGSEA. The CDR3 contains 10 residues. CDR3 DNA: TGCAGTGGGGGGGACAATGAGCAGTTCTTC. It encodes CSGGDNEQFF.